This T cell receptor beta chain was profiled in a study of blood T cell dynamics during melanoma immunotherapy. Points from the study as a whole: It remained unknown if the driving T cell clones were melanoma-specific.

Every bulk PBMC sample received the same 350 ng of DNA. Sequenced by immunoSEQ multiplex PCR; TCRdb stores in-frame clones only, minus some. The data show some 10,000 clones, around 87% seen once. Time point defined: pre-treatment baseline. Trimming stripped 2 bases from V and 1 base from J, with 13 bases between. The CDR3 has 16 amino acids. CDR1 is WSHSY, CDR2 SAAADI, per germline. For this clone: Its antigen is not known.

Specimen: blood, collected from a patient treated with checkpoint blockade. V and J are TRBV10-2 and TRBJ2-3, with a weak D call TRBD2 (7 bases). The clonotype originates from a human donor with melanoma. The CDR3 DNA sequence: TGCGCCAGCAGTGAGGTGGGGGGGGCCGGCACAGATACGCAGTATTTT. Encoded protein: CASSEVGGAGTDTQYF.